Shown below are 2 T cell receptor beta chains from a single sample sequenced in a study of cytomegalovirus exposure and HLA in healthy donors. PCR involved 60 Vbeta and 13 Jbeta primers. Method: immunoSEQ multiplex PCR; TCRdb's copy keeps in-frame clones and lacks some. This table holds about 150,000 clones, approximately 79% found once. The sample was PBMCs. The receptors were gathered from a woman aged 25 to 39 in good health and CMV-seronegative.

The chain employs TRBV5-5 and TRBJ2-7, with TRBD2 as a possible D gene (5 bases). Germline values: CDR1 SGHKS, CDR2 YYEKEE (reference sequence). With 3 bases removed from V and 0 bases from J, the gap between germline ends came to 13 bases. CDR3 length: 15 amino acids. The chain's CDR3 is CASSSSVGSSYEQYF. The CDR3 DNA reads as TGTGCCAGCAGCTCAAGTGTGGGGAGCTCCTACGAGCAGTACTTC.

The rearrangement links TRBV4-1 to TRBJ2-1, with TRBD2 matching 10 bases. Germline V lookup: CDR1 MGHRA, CDR2 YSYEKL. After removal of 0 bases from V and 0 bases from J, the junction contained 8 bases not matched to a gene. This CDR3 is built from 19 residues. CDR3 protein: CASSQEAGTSAPSYNEQFF. The CDR3 DNA reads TGCGCCAGCAGCCAAGAAGCCGGGACTAGCGCCCCCTCCTACAATGAGCAGTTCTTC.